The rows below give T cell receptor beta chains drawn from one sample of a study of control samples from healthy donors and cancer patients. TCRdb's copy holds only in-frame clones and misses some; the assay was immunoSEQ multiplex PCR. This sample carries over 150,000 clones, under 95% of them seen once, and the ten largest clones take around 1.3%. Specimen: blood. The receptors originated from a woman aged 18-29 years in good health. CDR3s include the opening cysteine and the closing phenylalanine or tryptophan. A D gene is named only where the DNA matches it firmly. Rows may omit the clone size; those that give it use once, few, many or a size class.

length	D	J	V	size	DNA	CDR3
13	-	TRBJ1-1	TRBV14	-	TGTGCCAGCAGCCAGGGTTTCTCAACTGAAGCTTTCTTT	CASSQGFSTEAFF
15	-	TRBJ2-5	TRBV3-1/TRBV3-2	-	TGTGCCAGCAGCCGCAGACCCGGGGCGTCGGAGACCCAGTACTTC	CASSRRPGASETQYF
14	-	TRBJ1-1	TRBV4-1	-	TGCGCCAGCAGCCAAGAATTGACAGTATCTGAAGCTTTCTTT	CASSQELTVSEAFF
15	-	TRBJ2-1	TRBV2	-	TGTGCCAGCAGTGAATGGTTGGACAAGTACAATGAGCAGTTCTTC	CASSEWLDKYNEQFF
17	TRBD1	TRBJ1-4	TRBV28	-	TGTGCCAGCAGTTTTACACCAGGGGGTTTCCTTATGAATAAACTGTTTTTT	CASSFTPGGFLMNKLFF
14	-	TRBJ1-1	TRBV18	-	TGTGCCAGCTCACCAGACAGCATATCGACTGAAGCTTTCTTT	CASSPDSISTEAFF
13	-	TRBJ1-5	TRBV4-1	-	TGCGCCAGCAGCCGATCTCAGTATCAGCCCCAGCATTTT	CASSRSQYQPQHF
16	TRBD2	TRBJ2-7	TRBV7-6	once	TGTGCCAGCAGCTTAGGGTCGGGAGGGGGGACCTACGAGCAGTACTTC	CASSLGSGGGTYEQYF
12	-	TRBJ2-7	TRBV3-1/TRBV3-2	-	TGTGCCAGCAGCCAAGGTCCCAGCGAGCAGTACTTC	CASSQGPSEQYF
16	TRBD1	TRBJ1-2	TRBV6-6	-	TGTGCCAGCAGTTACCTGAGAACAGGGGCCCTATATGGCTACACCTTC	CASSYLRTGALYGYTF
14	TRBD2	TRBJ2-2	TRBV9	-	TGTGCCAGCAGCGAGCGGACTAGCGGCGGGGAGCTGTTTTTT	CASSERTSGGELFF
15	-	TRBJ1-2	TRBV7-8	few	TGTGCCAGCAGCTCGAGAGGGGACCGGTACTATGGCTACACCTTC	CASSSRGDRYYGYTF
13	-	TRBJ2-3	TRBV7-2	-	TGTGCCAGCAGCTTCATGACCACAGATACGCAGTATTTT	CASSFMTTDTQYF
15	-	TRBJ2-3	TRBV18	-	TGTGCCAGCTCACCCCAGCAGGGGCAAACAGATACGCAGTATTTT	CASSPQQGQTDTQYF
16	-	TRBJ1-5	TRBV28	-	TGTGCCAGCCACCTGGAAGGAGGGGAGTGGGGTCAGCCCCAGCATTTT	CASHLEGGEWGQPQHF
14	-	TRBJ1-3	TRBV2	-	TGTGCCAGCAGTGCAGGGAGCTCTGGAAACACCATATATTTT	CASSAGSSGNTIYF
18	-	TRBJ1-3	TRBV7-9	-	TGTGCCAGCAGCCCAGCCCAGAGAGGAGGGGACTCTGGAAACACCATATATTTT	CASSPAQRGGDSGNTIYF
19	TRBD2	TRBJ2-4	TRBV7-9	few	TGTGCCAGCAGCTTATATGCTAGCGGGAGGGGGCTAGCCAAAAACATTCAGTACTTC	CASSLYASGRGLAKNIQYF
15	-	TRBJ2-5	TRBV25-1	-	TGTGCCAGCAGTGACCCCTGGACACGTAAGGAGACCCAGTACTTC	CASSDPWTRKETQYF
16	-	TRBJ1-5	TRBV6-1	once	TGTGCCAGCAGTGTCCGACGGACAGCTAGCAATCAGCCCCAGCATTTT	CASSVRRTASNQPQHF
16	TRBD1	TRBJ1-2	TRBV11-2	-	TGTGCCAGCAGCTTAGGTGTGGACAGGGAATTCTATGGCTACACCTTC	CASSLGVDREFYGYTF
15	TRBD1	TRBJ1-1	TRBV11-3	-	TGTGCCAGCAGCCCACAAGCAGGGGGCGCAGGTGAAGCTTTCTTT	CASSPQAGGAGEAFF
14	TRBD1	TRBJ1-4	TRBV6-5	-	TGTGCCAGCAGTCGGACAGGGGCGAATGAAAAACTGTTTTTT	CASSRTGANEKLFF
14	TRBD1	TRBJ2-5	TRBV5-6	-	TGTGCCAGCAGCTTCATCAGGGGGCTGGAGACCCAGTACTTC	CASSFIRGLETQYF
13	TRBD1	TRBJ1-5	TRBV25-1	-	TGTGCCAGCAGCCCACACGGACAGGGGCCCCAGCATTTT	CASSPHGQGPQHF
11	-	TRBJ1-1	TRBV25-1	-	TGTGCCAGCAGCCTAAACACTGAAGCTTTCTTT	CASSLNTEAFF
19	-	TRBJ1-5	TRBV28	-	TGTGCCAGCAGTTTACCCCCCTGGGAAACGGGAGGGGTTAGTCAGCCCCAGCATTTT	CASSLPPWETGGVSQPQHF
15	-	TRBJ1-6	TRBV4-1	-	TGCGCCAGCAGCCAAGCTCTGGACTGGGGATCACCCCTCCACTTT	CASSQALDWGSPLHF
13	-	TRBJ2-7	TRBV11-2	-	TGTGCCAGCAGCTCAAGGGCGCCGTACGAGCAGTACTTC	CASSSRAPYEQYF
17	-	TRBJ2-7	TRBV28	-	TGTGCCAGCAGTTTCCTCCCCTTAGGGAAGAGCTCCTACGAGCAGTACTTC	CASSFLPLGKSSYEQYF
17	-	TRBJ1-4	TRBV4-2	-	TGTGCCAGCAGCCAAGAGAGGCAGACAGGTTTTAATGAAAAACTGTTTTTT	CASSQERQTGFNEKLFF
19	TRBD2	TRBJ2-3	TRBV19	-	TGTGCCAGTAGCCTGAGACAGGGCTCGGCGGGAGGGCTCACAGATACGCAGTATTTT	CASSLRQGSAGGLTDTQYF
15	-	TRBJ1-1	TRBV7-9	once	TGTGCCAGCAGCTTAGGTGCGGGTCGGAACACTGAAGCTTTCTTT	CASSLGAGRNTEAFF
15	TRBD1	TRBJ1-4	TRBV6-6	-	TGTGCCAGCAGTTACGCTGGACAGGACACTGAAAAACTGTTTTTT	CASSYAGQDTEKLFF
15	TRBD1	TRBJ1-1	TRBV6-1	-	TGTGCCAGCAGTGACCCGACAGGGGGAGACCCTGAAGCTTTCTTT	CASSDPTGGDPEAFF
13	-	TRBJ1-2	TRBV12-5	-	TGTGCTAGTGGTTTGGCAGGGGAGAGTGGCTACACCTTC	CASGLAGESGYTF
11	-	TRBJ1-1	TRBV20-1	-	TGCAGTGCCCCTGTCGTCCCTGAAGCTTTCTTT	CSAPVVPEAFF
17	-	TRBJ2-7	TRBV20-1	-	TGCAGTGCTAGTGGCTTAATGTTGGCAGGGGAAACCTACGAGCAGTACTTC	CSASGLMLAGETYEQYF
13	TRBD1	TRBJ2-1	TRBV5-1	-	TGCGCCAGCAGCCCAGGGGGCTACAATGAGCAGTTCTTC	CASSPGGYNEQFF
16	TRBD1	TRBJ2-3	TRBV6-2/TRBV6-3	-	TGTGCCAGCACCCCGGACAGGTCGACTAGCACAGATACGCAGTATTTT	CASTPDRSTSTDTQYF
13	-	TRBJ2-3	TRBV12-3/TRBV12-4	once	TGTGCCAGCAGTTTTGGGGTAACAGATACGCAGTATTTT	CASSFGVTDTQYF
14	TRBD1	TRBJ1-1	TRBV6-6	-	TGTGCCAGCACCCGGACAGGGGAGTTCGCTGAAGCTTTCTTT	CASTRTGEFAEAFF
14	-	TRBJ2-2	TRBV11-3	-	TGTGCCAGCATCCCGACTACTGACACCGGGGAGCTGTTTTTT	CASIPTTDTGELFF
14	TRBD1	TRBJ2-7	TRBV4-3	-	TGCGCCAGCAGCCAGGGGGACAGTTCCTACGAGCAGTACTTC	CASSQGDSSYEQYF
14	-	TRBJ2-2	TRBV11-1	-	TGTGCCGGCAGCCAGGGCGTGAACACCGGGGAGCTGTTTTTT	CAGSQGVNTGELFF
17	TRBD1	TRBJ2-5	TRBV19	-	TGTGCCAGTAGTATAGCTTCCGGACAGGGTAACCAAGAGACCCAGTACTTC	CASSIASGQGNQETQYF
13	-	TRBJ2-3	TRBV5-4	-	TGTGCCACGGGACTGGACTACACAGATACGCAGTATTTT	CATGLDYTDTQYF
13	-	TRBJ1-2	TRBV2	-	TGTGCCAGCAGAACGGGGGCTGGCTATGGCTACACCTTC	CASRTGAGYGYTF
16	-	TRBJ1-4	TRBV3-1/TRBV3-2	-	TGTGCCAGCAGCCAAGATCAAGGGGGGAGGTATGAAAAACTGTTTTTT	CASSQDQGGRYEKLFF
13	TRBD1	TRBJ1-2	TRBV5-4	once	TGTGCCAGCAGCCCGGACAGGGCGATCGGCTACACCTTC	CASSPDRAIGYTF